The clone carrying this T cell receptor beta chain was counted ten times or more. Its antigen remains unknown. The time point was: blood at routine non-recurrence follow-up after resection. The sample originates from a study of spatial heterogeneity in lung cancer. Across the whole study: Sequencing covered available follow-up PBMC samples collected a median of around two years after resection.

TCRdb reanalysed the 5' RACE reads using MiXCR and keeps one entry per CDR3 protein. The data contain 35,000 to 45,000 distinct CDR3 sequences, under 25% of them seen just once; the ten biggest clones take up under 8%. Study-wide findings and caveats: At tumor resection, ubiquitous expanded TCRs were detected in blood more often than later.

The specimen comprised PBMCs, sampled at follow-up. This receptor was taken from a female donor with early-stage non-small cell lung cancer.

CDR3 protein: CASSFGGTGYNEQFF. The CDR3 coding sequence is TGTGCCAGTAGTTTTGGCGGGACAGGATACAATGAGCAGTTCTTC. V gene TRBV19 combines with J gene TRBJ2-1; TRBD1 aligns across 8 bases. CDR3 length equals 15 residues. V shed 5 bases and J 4 bases; nucleotides not matched to a gene: 7. Germline CDR1 reads LNHDA; CDR2 reads SQIVND (reference sequence). The full variable domain, completed using reference TRBV19 and TRBJ2-1, is DGGITQSPKYLFRKEGQNVTLSCEQNLNHDAMYWYRQDPGQGLRLIYYSQIVNDFQKGDIAEGYSVSREKKESFPLTVTSAQKNPTAFYLCASSFGGTGYNEQFFGPGTRLTVL.